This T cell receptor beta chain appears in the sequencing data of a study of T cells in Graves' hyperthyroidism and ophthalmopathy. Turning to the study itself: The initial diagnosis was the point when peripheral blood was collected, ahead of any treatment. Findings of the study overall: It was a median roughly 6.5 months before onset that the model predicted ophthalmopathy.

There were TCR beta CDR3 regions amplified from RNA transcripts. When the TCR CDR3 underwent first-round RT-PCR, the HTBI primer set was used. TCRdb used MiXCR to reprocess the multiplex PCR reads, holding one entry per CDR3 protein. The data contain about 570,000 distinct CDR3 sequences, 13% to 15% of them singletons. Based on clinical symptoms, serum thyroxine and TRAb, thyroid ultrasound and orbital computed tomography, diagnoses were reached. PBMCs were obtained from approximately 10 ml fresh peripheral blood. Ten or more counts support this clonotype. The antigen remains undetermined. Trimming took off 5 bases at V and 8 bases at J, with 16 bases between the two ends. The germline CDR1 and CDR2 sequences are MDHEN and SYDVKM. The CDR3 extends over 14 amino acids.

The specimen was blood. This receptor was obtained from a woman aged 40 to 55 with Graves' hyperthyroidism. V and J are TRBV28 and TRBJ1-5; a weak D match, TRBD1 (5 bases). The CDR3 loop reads CASSPAGPSEPQHF. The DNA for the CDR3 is TGTGCCAGCAGTCCAGCAGGGCCGTCGGAGCCCCAGCATTTT.